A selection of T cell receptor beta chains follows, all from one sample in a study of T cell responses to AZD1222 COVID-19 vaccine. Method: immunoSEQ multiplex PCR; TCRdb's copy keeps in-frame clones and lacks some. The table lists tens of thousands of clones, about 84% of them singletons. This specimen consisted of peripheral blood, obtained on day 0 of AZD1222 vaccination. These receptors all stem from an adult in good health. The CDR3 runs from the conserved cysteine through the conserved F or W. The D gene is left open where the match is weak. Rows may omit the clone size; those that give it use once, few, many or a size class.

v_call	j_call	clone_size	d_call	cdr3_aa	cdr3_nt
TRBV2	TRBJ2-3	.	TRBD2	CASPTEGTSATDTQYF	TGTGCCAGCCCAACCGAAGGGACTAGCGCTACAGATACGCAGTATTTT
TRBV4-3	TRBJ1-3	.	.	CASSQLVESGNTIYF	TGCGCCAGCAGCCAACTTGTGGAATCTGGAAACACCATATATTTT
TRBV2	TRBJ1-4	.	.	CASTPLEGEKLFF	TGTGCCAGCACCCCGTTGGAGGGGGAAAAACTGTTTTTT
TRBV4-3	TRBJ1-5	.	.	CASSQDVTQPQHF	TGCGCCAGCAGCCAAGATGTAACTCAGCCCCAGCATTTT
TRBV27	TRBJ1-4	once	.	CASRPGMTTNEKLFF	TGTGCCAGCAGGCCCGGCATGACAACTAATGAAAAACTGTTTTTT
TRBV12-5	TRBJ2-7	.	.	CASGSPEDYEQYF	TGTGCTAGTGGATCACCTGAGGACTACGAGCAGTACTTC
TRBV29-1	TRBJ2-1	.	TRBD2	CSGTSREGRTYNEQFF	TGCAGCGGCACGTCGCGGGAGGGCCGGACCTACAATGAGCAGTTCTTC
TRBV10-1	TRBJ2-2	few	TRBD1	CASSGNRGHGELFF	TGCGCCAGCAGTGGCAACAGGGGGCACGGGGAGCTGTTTTTT
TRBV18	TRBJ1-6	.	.	CASSPPRGSFIGSPLHF	TGTGCCAGCTCACCACCGAGGGGCTCGTTTATTGGTTCACCCCTCCACTTT
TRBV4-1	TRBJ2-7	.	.	CASSQDTNYEQYF	TGCGCCAGCAGCCAAGACACCAACTACGAGCAGTACTTC
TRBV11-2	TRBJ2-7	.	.	CASSFGTHYEQYF	TGTGCCAGCAGCTTCGGGACGCATTACGAGCAGTACTTC
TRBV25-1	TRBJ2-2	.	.	CASSEGALMVAGELFF	TGTGCCAGCAGTGAAGGGGCGCTGATGGTAGCCGGGGAGCTGTTTTTT
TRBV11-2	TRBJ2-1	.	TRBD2	CASRGGLASDEQFF	TGTGCCAGCAGGGGCGGACTAGCTAGTGATGAGCAGTTCTTC
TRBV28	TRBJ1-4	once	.	CASSPSAAGEKLFF	TGTGCCAGCAGTCCCTCGGCTGCCGGAGAAAAACTGTTTTTT
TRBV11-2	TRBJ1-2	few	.	CASSLRGARRDGYTF	TGTGCCAGCAGCTTACGGGGGGCGCGGCGCGACGGCTACACCTTC
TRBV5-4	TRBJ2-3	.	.	CASSPTGSKADTQYF	TGTGCCAGCAGCCCCACCGGGTCCAAAGCAGATACGCAGTATTTT
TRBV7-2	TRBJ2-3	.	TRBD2	CASSLGSLAGTDTQYF	TGTGCCAGCAGCTTAGGTTCCCTAGCGGGTACAGATACGCAGTATTTT
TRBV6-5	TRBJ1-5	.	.	CASRPKGPSNQPQHF	TGTGCCAGCAGGCCCAAGGGGCCAAGCAATCAGCCCCAGCATTTT
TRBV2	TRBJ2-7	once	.	CASSEATISQQYF	TGTGCCAGCAGTGAAGCCACAATCAGCCAGCAGTACTTC
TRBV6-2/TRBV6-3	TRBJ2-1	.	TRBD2	CASSMGLAGGEQFF	TGTGCCAGCAGTATGGGCCTAGCGGGAGGGGAGCAGTTCTTC
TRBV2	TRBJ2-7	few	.	CARGTNIHEQYF	TGTGCCAGAGGGACCAACATACACGAGCAGTACTTC
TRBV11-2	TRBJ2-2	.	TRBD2	CASSLPSSGREANTGELFF	TGTGCCAGCAGCTTACCCTCTAGCGGGAGGGAGGCGAACACCGGGGAGCTGTTTTTT
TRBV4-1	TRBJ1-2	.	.	CASSQSLQLFYGYTF	TGCGCCAGCAGCCAAAGTTTGCAGCTTTTCTATGGCTACACCTTC
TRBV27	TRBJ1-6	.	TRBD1	CASASGGSSPLHF	TGTGCCAGCGCGTCAGGGGGCTCTTCACCCCTCCACTTT
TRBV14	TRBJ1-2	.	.	CASSDGDIRHNLNYGYTF	TGTGCCAGCAGCGATGGGGACATCCGTCACAATCTAAACTATGGCTACACCTTC
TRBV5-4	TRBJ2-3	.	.	CASSLARGSTDTQYF	TGTGCCAGCAGCTTGGCCCGGGGGAGCACAGATACGCAGTATTTT
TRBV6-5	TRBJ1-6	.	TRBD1	CASRKFDRELHF	TGTGCCAGCAGGAAATTCGACAGGGAGCTCCACTTT
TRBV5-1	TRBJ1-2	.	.	CASSFSPGTREDGYTF	TGCGCCAGCAGCTTCAGTCCCGGGACGAGGGAGGATGGCTACACCTTC
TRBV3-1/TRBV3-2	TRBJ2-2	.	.	CASSQLRGNTGELFF	TGTGCCAGCAGCCAACTTCGAGGAAACACCGGGGAGCTGTTTTTT
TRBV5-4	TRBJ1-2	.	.	CASSLGPYGGGYTF	TGTGCCAGCAGCTTGGGCCCGTACGGGGGCGGCTACACCTTC